Listed here is a single T cell receptor (beta chain). What it recognizes is unknown. Looked up from germline, CDR1 is SGHAT and CDR2 is FQNNGV. V dropped 5 bases and J dropped 3 bases, with 10 bases sitting between them. This CDR3 spans 13 amino acids. These data originate in a study of T cell responses to AZD1222 COVID-19 vaccine. Study-level results: Reportedly, close to half of spike-specific TCRs are directed against unmutated variant regions.

Assay used: immunoSEQ multiplex PCR; TCRdb lists only in-frame clones, some missing. This table holds some 120,000 clones, 88% found once. This material consisted of peripheral blood, taken on day 0 of AZD1222 vaccination. The source is an adult in good health. The V and J genes are TRBV11-2 and TRBJ1-1; D gene ambiguous. The CDR3 DNA reads as TGTGCCAGCAGCACCCGACTCGACACTGAAGCTTTCTTT. Amino acids: CASSTRLDTEAFF. Looking up the rest from reference TRBV11-2 and TRBJ1-1 gives the full variable domain: EAGVAQSPRYKIIEKRQSVAFWCNPISGHATLYWYQQILGQGPKLLIQFQNNGVVDDSQLPKDRFSAERLKGVDSTLKIQPAKLEDSAVYLCASSTRLDTEAFFGQGTRLTVV.